This TCR beta chain is drawn from a study of human T cells and chemical hapten exposure. Time point meaning: patch test 1, 2 weeks after DPC sensitization. Treatment here: therapeutic diphenylcyclopropenone sensitization with weekly scalp DPC. The length of the CDR3 is 13 residues. Per germline, CDR1 SGHRS and CDR2 YFSETQ. V dropped 5 bases and J dropped 4; count of bases not matched to a gene: 2. MiXCR was run by TCRdb on the RACE reads, yielding one entry per CDR3 protein. This table has roughly 200,000 distinct CDR3 sequences, approximately 20% appearing once. The starting material was whole blood, obtained in connection with sensitization to the hapten diphenylcyclopropenone (DPC). V is TRBV5-1 and J is TRBJ2-1, with 8 bases aligning to TRBD2. The receptor was isolated from a woman aged 45-60 years with alopecia areata. Some clones in this sample may be carry-over from other donors' samples. The CDR3 DNA follows: TGCGCCAGCAGGGCTAGCGGGTACAATGAGCAGTTCTTC. This translates into CASRASGYNEQFF.